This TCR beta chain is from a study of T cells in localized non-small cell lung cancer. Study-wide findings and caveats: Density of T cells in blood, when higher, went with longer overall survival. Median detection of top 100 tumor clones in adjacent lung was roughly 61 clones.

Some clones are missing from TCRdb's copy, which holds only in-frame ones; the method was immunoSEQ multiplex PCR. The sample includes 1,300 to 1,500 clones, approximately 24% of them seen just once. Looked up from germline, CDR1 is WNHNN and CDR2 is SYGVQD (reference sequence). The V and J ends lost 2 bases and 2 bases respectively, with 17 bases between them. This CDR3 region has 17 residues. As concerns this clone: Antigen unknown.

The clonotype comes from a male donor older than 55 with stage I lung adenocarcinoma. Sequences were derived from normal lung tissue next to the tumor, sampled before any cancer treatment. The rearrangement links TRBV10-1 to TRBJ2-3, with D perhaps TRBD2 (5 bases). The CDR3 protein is CASSELGGAHLTDTQYF. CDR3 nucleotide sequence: TGCGCCAGCAGTGAGCTCGGAGGCGCCCACCTCACAGATACGCAGTATTTT.